A selection of T cell receptor beta chains follows, all from one sample in a study of regulatory T cells in long-lasting Graves disease. TCRdb ran MiXCR on the multiplex PCR reads and lists one entry per CDR3 protein. The sample includes a few hundred thousand distinct CDR3 sequences, about an eighth of them seen just once. These data were also reused for a study on T cells in Graves' hyperthyroidism and ophthalmopathy.

Sequencing was performed on peripheral blood mononuclear cells (PBMCs), taken at new diagnosis, from a patient treated with antithyroid drugs. Source of these receptors: a woman between 18 and 29 years old with Graves disease. Both conserved end residues are part of each CDR3. D genes are given only for firm matches. Expanded clones are given a class, and other clones once, few, many or no size at all.

j_call | d_call | clone_size | v_call | cdr3_aa | cdr3_nt
TRBJ2-1 | NA | NA | TRBV9 | CASSVEAWSYSSYNEQFF | TGTGCCAGCAGCGTAGAGGCTTGGTCCTACAGCTCCTACAATGAGCAGTTCTTC
TRBJ2-5 | TRBD2 | NA | TRBV6-1 | CASRQGLAGGKETQYF | TGTGCCAGCAGACAAGGACTAGCGGGAGGGAAAGAGACCCAGTACTTC
TRBJ1-1 | NA | NA | TRBV20-1 | CSAMGHSNTKAFF | TGCAGTGCTATGGGACATTCGAACACTAAAGCTTTCTTT
TRBJ2-7 | TRBD2 | many | TRBV20-1 | CSASGTAGGYEQYF | TGCAGTGCTAGCGGGACAGCGGGGGGCTACGAGCAGTACTTC
TRBJ2-3 | NA | many | TRBV28 | CASSLRALGLDTQYF | TGTGCCAGCAGTCTTAGGGCCCTGGGATTGGATACGCAGTATTTT
TRBJ1-1 | TRBD1 | many | TRBV2 | CASSEGQGGGAFF | TGTGCCAGCAGTGAGGGACAGGGTGGTGGAGCTTTCTTT
TRBJ2-7 | TRBD1 | few | TRBV28 | CASSPPGTGSYEQYF | TGTGCCAGCAGTCCCCCTGGGACAGGTTCCTACGAGCAGTACTTC
TRBJ2-7 | TRBD1 | many | TRBV10-2 | CASNSRDRSSYEQYF | TGCGCCAGCAATTCGCGGGACAGGAGCTCCTACGAGCAGTACTTC
TRBJ2-7 | NA | NA | TRBV4-3 | CASSQDRSGNGGSYEQYF | TGCGCCAGCAGCCAAGATCGATCGGGTAACGGAGGCTCCTACGAGCAGTACTTC
TRBJ1-5 | NA | many | TRBV19 | CASGGGTVQPQHF | TGTGCCAGCGGCGGGGGAACCGTACAGCCCCAGCATTTT
TRBJ1-3 | NA | few | TRBV6-1 | CASSTTPSGNTIYF | TGTGCCAGCAGCACGACTCCTTCTGGAAACACCATATATTTT
TRBJ2-5 | NA | NA | TRBV20-1 | CSALDPRGETQYF | TGCAGTGCCCTAGACCCCCGGGGAGAGACCCAGTACTTC
TRBJ2-1 | NA | few | TRBV30 | CAWSGRGSYNEQFF | TGTGCCTGGAGTGGTAGGGGATCCTACAATGAGCAGTTCTTC
TRBJ1-6 | NA | many | TRBV5-1 | CASSYSGQANSPLHF | TGCGCCAGCAGTTATTCAGGACAAGCTAATTCACCCCTCCACTTT
TRBJ1-1 | NA | NA | TRBV7-9 | CASNSPTHRRGTEAFF | TGTGCCAGCAACAGCCCCACCCACAGACGGGGAACTGAAGCTTTCTTT
TRBJ2-5 | NA | many | TRBV11-2 | CASSLTRFGRAQETQYF | TGTGCCAGCAGCTTGACTAGATTCGGGCGGGCTCAAGAGACCCAGTACTTC
TRBJ1-5 | TRBD1 | few | TRBV20-1 | CSARTGGDSRPQHF | TGCAGTGCTCGGACAGGGGGGGACAGTCGGCCCCAGCATTTT
TRBJ2-1 | TRBD2 | few | TRBV20-1 | CSASPSGRADEQFF | TGCAGTGCCAGTCCTAGCGGGAGGGCCGATGAGCAGTTCTTC
TRBJ2-1 | NA | few | TRBV4-2 | CASSQTEGTLYNEQFF | TGTGCCAGCAGCCAGACGGAGGGGACCCTTTACAATGAGCAGTTCTTC
TRBJ1-6 | TRBD1 | few | TRBV20-1 | CSALTADRGGSPLHF | TGCAGTGCTCTAACCGCGGACAGGGGAGGTTCACCCCTCCACTTT
TRBJ2-3 | NA | many | TRBV12-3/TRBV12-4 | CASSSTGLGQYF | TGTGCCAGCAGTTCCACAGGGCTTGGGCAGTATTTT
TRBJ1-5 | NA | few | TRBV5-5 | CASSFSQPSNQPQHF | TGTGCCAGCAGCTTTAGCCAGCCTAGCAATCAGCCCCAGCATTTT
TRBJ2-7 | TRBD2 | many | TRBV12-3/TRBV12-4 | CASSPGTSGYEQYF | TGTGCCAGCAGCCCAGGGACTAGCGGCTACGAGCAGTACTTC
TRBJ1-3 | NA | many | TRBV27 | CASSRGTYGNTIYF | TGTGCCAGCAGTCGTGGGACATACGGAAACACCATATATTTT
TRBJ1-1 | NA | many | TRBV29-1 | CSVEWGWGSESFF | NA
TRBJ2-1 | NA | many | TRBV7-3 | CASSPGHANNEQFF | TGTGCCAGCAGCCCGGGACACGCCAACAATGAGCAGTTCTTC
TRBJ1-2 | NA | NA | TRBV24-1 | CATSENGQNYGYTF | TGTGCCACCAGTGAAAATGGACAGAACTATGGCTACACCTTC
TRBJ2-1 | TRBD2 | NA | TRBV19 | CASSRPSSGRSYNEQFF | TGTGCCAGTAGTAGACCATCTAGCGGGAGATCCTACAATGAGCAGTTCTTC
TRBJ2-1 | NA | many | TRBV7-9 | CASSLGYSRSYNEQFF | TGTGCCAGCAGCTTAGGGTACAGTCGCTCCTACAATGAGCAGTTCTTC